Presented here are 13 T cell receptor beta chains from one specimen sequenced in a study of blood T cell repertoires in COVID-19. Libraries were prepared by immunoSEQ multiplex PCR; TCRdb keeps only in-frame clonotypes and omits some of them. Among under 250,000 clones, around 83% were seen once, and the ten largest hold more than 8%. The sample taken for sequencing was peripheral blood. These receptors were collected from a woman aged 50 to 60 with acute or convalescent COVID-19.

This clone is a singleton in its sample. This sequence joins TRBV21-1 and TRBJ1-3; the tabulated D call, TRBD1, remains unverified against the DNA. TRBV21-1 is tagged as a pseudogene. This CDR3 region has 17 residues. This CDR3 is CASSPSNGQDSGNTIYF. As DNA, the CDR3 is TGTGCCAGCAGCCCAAGTAACGGACAGGACTCTGGAAACACCATATATTTT.

This chain uses TRBV27 with TRBJ1-4; the D is unclear. The CDR3 totals 13 residues. The germline V and J ends were trimmed by 6 bases and 5 bases, with 10 bases remaining between them. Germline CDR1 is MNHEY and CDR2 is SMNVEV (reference sequence). The CDR3 reads CASRRVRNEKLFF. CDR3 DNA sequence: TGTGCCAGCAGGAGGGTCCGAAATGAAAAACTGTTTTTT.

The V call is TRBV6-1, the J call TRBJ1-1, with D possibly matching TRBD1 (5 bases). The CDR3 consists of 15 residues. The germline gives CDR1 MNHNS, CDR2 SASEGT. V lost 1 base, J lost 6 bases, and 15 bases lay in between. The CDR3 region is CASSEGVGRRAEAFF. In DNA, the CDR3 is TGTGCCAGCAGTGAAGGAGTGGGGCGCAGGGCTGAAGCTTTCTTT.

The chain joins TRBV7-8 to TRBJ2-7; 7 bases map to TRBD2. This CDR3 contains 14 residues. J lost 3 bases, V lost 4 bases, and 6 bases had no gene match. Germline values: CDR1 SGHVS, CDR2 FQNEAQ. The CDR3 sequence: CASSWSPSGYEQYF. CDR3 DNA sequence: TGTGCCAGCAGCTGGTCCCCTAGCGGCTACGAGCAGTACTTC.

This clone was detected once. The gene calls are TRBV29-1 and TRBJ2-3; D is perhaps TRBD2 (6 bases). The CDR3 has 16 amino acids. Germline CDR1 and CDR2: SQVTM and ANQGSEA. V lost 4 bases, J lost 1 base, and 18 bases lay in between. The CDR3 DNA is TGCAGCGTTGCCCCCTCATTCACGGGAGGCACAGATACGCAGTATTTT. It encodes CSVAPSFTGGTDTQYF.

V is TRBV5-6 and J is TRBJ1-2; D not certain. Germline V CDR1 and CDR2: SGHDT, YYEEEE. This CDR3 spans 14 amino acids. V was pared by 0 bases and J by 4 bases, with 10 bases between. The CDR3 loop is CASSLAGESYGYTF. In DNA, the CDR3 is TGTGCCAGCAGCTTGGCCGGGGAGAGCTATGGCTACACCTTC.

V is TRBV4-1 and J is TRBJ1-3; no clear D. Trimming shortened V by 1 base and J by 1 base, and 14 bases separated the two germline ends. CDR3 length: 17 amino acids. CDR1 is MGHRA and CDR2 is YSYEKL in the germline V gene. The CDR3, as DNA: TGCGCCAGCAGCCAAGGTGCGGCTCACTTTTCTGGAAACACCATATATTTT. Its protein is CASSQGAAHFSGNTIYF.

This rearrangement joins TRBV27 to TRBJ1-1, with D tentatively TRBD1 (5 bases). V was trimmed by 3 bases and J by 0 bases, leaving 11 bases between them. CDR3 length: 15 amino acids. Germline V gene data show CDR1 as MNHEY and CDR2 as SMNVEV (reference sequence). The CDR3 here is CASSLTVVVNTEAFF. The CDR3 region has the DNA TGTGCCAGCAGTTTGACAGTCGTCGTGAACACTGAAGCTTTCTTT.

The V call is TRBV5-1, the J call TRBJ1-6; 9 bases map to TRBD1. Germline assignment: CDR1 SGHRS and CDR2 YFSETQ. This CDR3 comprises 16 residues. J gave up 3 bases and V 4 bases, and 5 bases lay outside the gene matches. The CDR3 coding sequence is TGCGCCAGCAGCCGGACAGGGGAAAACTATAATTCACCCCTCCACTTT. Translated: CASSRTGENYNSPLHF.

This chain joins TRBV3-1 (or the pseudogene TRBV3-2) and TRBJ1-6; D might be TRBD1 (5 bases). Deletions cut 1 base from V and 6 bases from J, with 16 bases between. The germline CDR1 and CDR2 sequences are LGHDT and YNNKEL (reference sequence). The CDR3 has 17 residues. The CDR3 loop is CASSQGARQGGNSPLHF. The CDR3 nucleotides read TGTGCCAGCAGCCAAGGGGCTAGGCAGGGCGGTAATTCACCCCTCCACTTT.

J is TRBJ2-3 and V is TRBV12-3 or TRBV12-4, with 10 bases matching TRBD2. This CDR3 is built from 13 residues. V was clipped by 7 bases and J by 6 bases; unmatched bases: 4. Written as DNA, the CDR3 is TGTGCCAGCAAAGCGGGAGGGTCGGATACGCAGTATTTT. Translating gives CASKAGGSDTQYF.

The V gene is TRBV9, the J gene TRBJ2-1; the match to TRBD2 covers 7 bases. The CDR3 is 16 amino acids. V shed 4 bases and J 6 bases; nucleotides not matched to a gene: 13. CDR1 is SGDLS and CDR2 is YYNGEE in the germline V gene. CDR3 region: CASSPSRAGVANEQFF. CDR3 nucleotides: TGTGCCAGCAGCCCATCCCGGGCGGGAGTCGCCAATGAGCAGTTCTTC. Variable domain in full (rest from reference TRBV9 and TRBJ2-1): DSGVTQTPKHLITATGQRVTLRCSPRSGDLSVYWYQQSLDQGLQFLIQYYNGEERAKGNILERFSAQQFPDLHSELNLSSLELGDSALYFCASSPSRAGVANEQFFGPGTRLTVL.

The chain carries TRBV5-4 and TRBJ2-5, with 13 positions matching TRBD2. With V trimmed by 4 bases and J by 5 bases, 5 bases remained unmatched. The V gene's germline CDR1 is SGHNT and CDR2 YYREEE (reference sequence). There are 15 residues in the CDR3. In DNA, the CDR3 is TGTGCCAGCAGCCATGGACTAGCGGGAGATGAGACCCAGTACTTC. Translating gives CASSHGLAGDETQYF.